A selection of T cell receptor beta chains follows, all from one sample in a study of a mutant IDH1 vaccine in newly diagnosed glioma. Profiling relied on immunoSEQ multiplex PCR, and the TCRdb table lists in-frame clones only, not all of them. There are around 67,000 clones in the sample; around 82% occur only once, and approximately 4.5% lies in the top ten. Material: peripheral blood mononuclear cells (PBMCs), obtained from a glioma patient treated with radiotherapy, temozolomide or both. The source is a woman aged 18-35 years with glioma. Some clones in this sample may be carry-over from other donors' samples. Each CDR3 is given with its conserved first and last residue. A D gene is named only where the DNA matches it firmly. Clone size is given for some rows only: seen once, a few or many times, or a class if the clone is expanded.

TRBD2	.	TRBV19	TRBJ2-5	CASSSSGGRVRETQYF	TGTGCCAGTAGTTCCTCGGGCGGGAGGGTTCGAGAGACCCAGTACTTC
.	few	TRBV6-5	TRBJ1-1	CATTDGIYEAFF	TGTGCCACGACGGACGGTATATATGAAGCTTTCTTT
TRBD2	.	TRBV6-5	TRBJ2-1	CASSQSGIRYNEQFF	TGTGCCAGCAGTCAAAGCGGGATTCGATACAATGAGCAGTTCTTC
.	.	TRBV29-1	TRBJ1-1	CSVIPFETVLNTEAFF	TGCAGCGTTATTCCTTTTGAGACGGTACTGAACACTGAAGCTTTCTTT
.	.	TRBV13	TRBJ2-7	CASSLVRREQYF	TGTGCCAGCAGCTTAGTTCGCAGGGAGCAGTACTTC
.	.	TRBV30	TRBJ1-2	CAWSDVDTYTF	TGTGCCTGGAGTGATGTCGACACCTACACCTTC
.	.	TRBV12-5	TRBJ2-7	CASGLVLGARSYEQYF	TGTGCTAGTGGTTTGGTACTGGGGGCGAGGTCCTACGAGCAGTACTTC
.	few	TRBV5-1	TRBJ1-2	CASSLDRNGYTF	TGCGCCAGCAGCTTGGACAGGAATGGCTACACCTTC
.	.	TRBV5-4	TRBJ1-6	CASSSGLDSPLHF	TGTGCCAGCAGCTCAGGGTTAGATTCACCCCTCCACTTT
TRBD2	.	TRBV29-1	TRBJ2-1	CSVVGGSSYNEQFF	TGCAGCGTTGTTGGCGGGAGCTCCTACAATGAGCAGTTCTTC
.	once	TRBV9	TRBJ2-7	CASSAGDEQYF	TGTGCCAGCAGCGCGGGAGACGAGCAGTACTTC
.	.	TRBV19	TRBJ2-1	CASSIGWGSYNEQFF	TGTGCCAGTAGTATAGGCTGGGGCTCCTACAATGAGCAGTTCTTC
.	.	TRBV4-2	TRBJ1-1	CASSQDGGRREAFF	TGTGCCAGCAGCCAAGATGGGGGCAGGCGGGAAGCTTTCTTT
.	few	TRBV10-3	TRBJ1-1	CAISRGLGTEAFF	TGTGCCATCTCGAGGGGCCTTGGCACTGAAGCTTTCTTT
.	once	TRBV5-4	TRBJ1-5	CASSQSGGPVGVNQPQHF	TGTGCCAGCAGCCAGTCAGGAGGGCCGGTTGGGGTCAATCAGCCCCAGCATTTT
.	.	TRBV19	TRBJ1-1	CASSNRQNTEAFF	TGTGCCAGTAGTAATAGACAGAACACTGAAGCTTTCTTT
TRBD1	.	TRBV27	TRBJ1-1	CASSFYRDRGRNTEAFF	TGTGCCAGCAGTTTCTACCGGGACAGGGGGAGGAACACTGAAGCTTTCTTT
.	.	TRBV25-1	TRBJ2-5	CASSPSTGRETQYF	TGTGCCAGCAGCCCAAGTACAGGGAGAGAGACCCAGTACTTC
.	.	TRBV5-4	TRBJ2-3	CASSPSAGDGTDTQYF	TGTGCCAGCAGCCCGAGTGCCGGGGATGGCACAGATACGCAGTATTTT
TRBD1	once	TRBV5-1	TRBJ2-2	CASSRGTGKGELFF	TGCGCCAGCAGTCGGGGGACAGGGAAGGGGGAGCTGTTTTTT
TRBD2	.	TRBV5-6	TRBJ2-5	CASSSTGLAGGRQETQYF	TGTGCCAGCAGCTCGACGGGACTAGCGGGGGGAAGGCAAGAGACCCAGTACTTC
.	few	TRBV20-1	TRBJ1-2	CSARHSHGYTF	TGCAGTGCTAGGCACAGCCATGGCTACACCTTC
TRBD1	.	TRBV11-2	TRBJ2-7	CASSLRTGSYEQYF	TGTGCCAGCAGCCTAAGGACAGGGTCCTACGAGCAGTACTTC
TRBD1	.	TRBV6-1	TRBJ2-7	CASSVLGQVRIVGSGEQYF	TGTGCCAGCAGTGTACTTGGACAGGTGCGGATAGTTGGCTCTGGCGAGCAGTACTTC
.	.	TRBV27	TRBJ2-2	CASSLGGGGELFF	TGTGCCAGCAGTTTGGGAGGTGGCGGGGAGCTGTTTTTT
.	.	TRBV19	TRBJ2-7	CASSTTYEQYF	TGTGCCAGTAGCACAACCTACGAGCAGTACTTC
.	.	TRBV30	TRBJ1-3	CAWSVFRGSGNTIYF	TGTGCCTGGAGTGTCTTCAGGGGTTCCGGAAACACCATATATTTT
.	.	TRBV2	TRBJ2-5	CASIIPTGSETQYF	TGTGCCAGCATCATCCCGACAGGTTCAGAGACCCAGTACTTC
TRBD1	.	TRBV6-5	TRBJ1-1	CASSYRQGEAFF	TGTGCCAGCAGCTACAGACAGGGTGAAGCTTTCTTT
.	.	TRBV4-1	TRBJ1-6	CASSQDLRRGNSPLHF	TGCGCCAGCAGCCAAGATCTTAGGAGGGGAAATTCACCCCTCCACTTT
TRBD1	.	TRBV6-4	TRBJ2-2	CASSGTGSNTGELFF	TGTGCCAGCAGTGGGACAGGGTCCAACACCGGGGAGCTGTTTTTT
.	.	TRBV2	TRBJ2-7	CASSEWGYEQYF	TGTGCCAGCAGTGAATGGGGGTACGAGCAGTACTTC
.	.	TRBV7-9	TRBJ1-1	CASDGLNTEAFF	TGTGCCAGCGACGGACTGAACACTGAAGCTTTCTTT
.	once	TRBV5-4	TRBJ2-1	CASSFLGNEQFF	TGTGCCAGCAGCTTCCTAGGGAATGAGCAGTTCTTC
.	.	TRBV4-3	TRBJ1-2	CASSQGVSNYGYTF	TGCGCCAGCAGCCAAGGGGTTTCTAACTATGGCTACACCTTC
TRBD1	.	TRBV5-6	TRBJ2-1	CASSRTGINEQFF	TGTGCCAGCAGCCGGACAGGGATAAATGAGCAGTTCTTC
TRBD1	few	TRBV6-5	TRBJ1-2	CASSRTGFDGYTF	TGTGCCAGCAGTCGGACAGGGTTTGACGGCTACACCTTC